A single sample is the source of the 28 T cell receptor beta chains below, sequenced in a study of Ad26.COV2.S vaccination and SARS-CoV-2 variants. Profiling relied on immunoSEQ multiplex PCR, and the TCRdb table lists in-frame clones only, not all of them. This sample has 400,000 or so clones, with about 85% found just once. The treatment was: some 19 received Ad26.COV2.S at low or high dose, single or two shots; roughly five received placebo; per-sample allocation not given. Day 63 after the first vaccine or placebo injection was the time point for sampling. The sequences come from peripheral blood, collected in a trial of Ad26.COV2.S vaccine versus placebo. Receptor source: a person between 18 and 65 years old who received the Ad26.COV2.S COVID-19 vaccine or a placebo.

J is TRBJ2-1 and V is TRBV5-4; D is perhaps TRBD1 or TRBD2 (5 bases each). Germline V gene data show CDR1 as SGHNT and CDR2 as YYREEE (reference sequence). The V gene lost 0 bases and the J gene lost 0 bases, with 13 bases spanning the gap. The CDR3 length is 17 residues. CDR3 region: CASSLDLAGASYNEQFF. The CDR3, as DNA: TGTGCCAGCAGCTTGGACTTGGCCGGGGCCTCCTACAATGAGCAGTTCTTC.

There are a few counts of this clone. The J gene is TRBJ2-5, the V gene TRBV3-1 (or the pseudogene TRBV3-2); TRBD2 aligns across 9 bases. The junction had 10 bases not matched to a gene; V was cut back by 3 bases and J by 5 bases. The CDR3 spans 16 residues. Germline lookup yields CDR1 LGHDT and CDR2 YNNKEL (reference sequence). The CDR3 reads CASSQRGGVFAETQYF. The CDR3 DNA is TGTGCCAGCAGCCAGCGGGGGGGCGTTTTTGCGGAGACCCAGTACTTC.

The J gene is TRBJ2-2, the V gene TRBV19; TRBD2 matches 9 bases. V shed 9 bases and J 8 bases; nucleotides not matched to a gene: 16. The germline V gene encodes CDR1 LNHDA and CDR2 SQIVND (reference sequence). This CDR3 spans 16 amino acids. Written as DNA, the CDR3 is TGTGCCAGCAGGATGAGGCTAGCGGGGATAAGGGGGGAGCTGTTTTTT. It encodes CASRMRLAGIRGELFF.

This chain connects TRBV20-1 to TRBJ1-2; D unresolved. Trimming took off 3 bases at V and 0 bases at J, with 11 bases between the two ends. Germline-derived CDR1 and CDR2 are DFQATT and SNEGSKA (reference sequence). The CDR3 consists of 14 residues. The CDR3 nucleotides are TGCAGTGCTAGTGCGGGGTACGCTAACTATGGCTACACCTTC. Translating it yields CSASAGYANYGYTF.

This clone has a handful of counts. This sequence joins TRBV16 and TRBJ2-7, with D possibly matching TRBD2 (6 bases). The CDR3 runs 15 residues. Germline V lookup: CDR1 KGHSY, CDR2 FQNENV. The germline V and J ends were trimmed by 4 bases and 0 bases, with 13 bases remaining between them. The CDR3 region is CASSPGLPISYEQYF. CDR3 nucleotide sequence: TGTGCCAGCAGCCCGGGACTGCCGATCTCCTACGAGCAGTACTTC.

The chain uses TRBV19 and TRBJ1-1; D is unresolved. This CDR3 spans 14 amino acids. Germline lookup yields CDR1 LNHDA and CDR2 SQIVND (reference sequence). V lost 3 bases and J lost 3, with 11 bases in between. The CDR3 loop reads CASSIRSSYTEAFF. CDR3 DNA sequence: TGTGCCAGTAGTATCAGGAGCAGTTACACTGAAGCTTTCTTT.

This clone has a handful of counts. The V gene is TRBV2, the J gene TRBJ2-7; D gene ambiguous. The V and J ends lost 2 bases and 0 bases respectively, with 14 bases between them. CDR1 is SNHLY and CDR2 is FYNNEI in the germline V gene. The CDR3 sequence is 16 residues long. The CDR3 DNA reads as TGTGCCAGCAGTGAATATGGCAGGCCTAGCTCCTACGAGCAGTACTTC. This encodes CASSEYGRPSSYEQYF.

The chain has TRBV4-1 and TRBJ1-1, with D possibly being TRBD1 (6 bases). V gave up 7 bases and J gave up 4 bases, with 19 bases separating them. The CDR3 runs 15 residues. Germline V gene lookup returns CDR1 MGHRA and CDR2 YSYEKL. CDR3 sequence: CASTISGVEATEAFF. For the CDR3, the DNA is TGCGCCAGCACGATATCAGGGGTGGAGGCCACTGAAGCTTTCTTT.

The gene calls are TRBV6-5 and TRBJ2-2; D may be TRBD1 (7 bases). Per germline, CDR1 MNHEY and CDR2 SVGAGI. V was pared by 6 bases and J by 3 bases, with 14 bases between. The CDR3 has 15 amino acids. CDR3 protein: CASSTGEVDTGELFF. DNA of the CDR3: TGTGCCAGCAGCACAGGGGAGGTTGACACCGGGGAGCTGTTTTTT.

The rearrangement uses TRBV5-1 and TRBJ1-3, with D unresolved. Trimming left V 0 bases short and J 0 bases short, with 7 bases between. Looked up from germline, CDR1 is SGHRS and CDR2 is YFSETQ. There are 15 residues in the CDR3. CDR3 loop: CASSLDISSGNTIYF. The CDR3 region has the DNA TGCGCCAGCAGCTTGGACATTTCCTCTGGAAACACCATATATTTT.

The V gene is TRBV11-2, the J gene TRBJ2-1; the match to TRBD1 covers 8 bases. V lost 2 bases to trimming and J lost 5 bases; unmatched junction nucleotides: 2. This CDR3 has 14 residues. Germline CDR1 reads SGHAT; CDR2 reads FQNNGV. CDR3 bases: TGTGCCAGCAGCTTATTGGACAGGGACAATGAGCAGTTCTTC. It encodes CASSLLDRDNEQFF.

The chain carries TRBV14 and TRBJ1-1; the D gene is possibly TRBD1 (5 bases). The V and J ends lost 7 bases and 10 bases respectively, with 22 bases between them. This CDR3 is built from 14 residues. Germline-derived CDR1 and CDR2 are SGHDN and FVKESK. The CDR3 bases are TGTGCCAGCAATCAACGAAGGGGTGGAAAGCCAGCTTTCTTT. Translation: CASNQRRGGKPAFF.

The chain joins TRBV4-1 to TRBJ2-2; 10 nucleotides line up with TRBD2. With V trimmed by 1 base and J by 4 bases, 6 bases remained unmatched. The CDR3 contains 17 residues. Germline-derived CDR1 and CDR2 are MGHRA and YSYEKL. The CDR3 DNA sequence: TGCGCCAGCAGCCAAGTTCCTAGCGGGGGTTCCACCGGGGAGCTGTTTTTT. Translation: CASSQVPSGGSTGELFF.

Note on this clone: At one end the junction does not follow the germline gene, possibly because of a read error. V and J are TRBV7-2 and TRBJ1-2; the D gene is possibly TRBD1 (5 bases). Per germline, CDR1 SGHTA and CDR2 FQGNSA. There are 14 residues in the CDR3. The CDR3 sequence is CASSSPLTDYGYIF. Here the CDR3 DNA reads TGTGCCAGCAGCTCCCCACTGACAGACTATGGCTACATCTTC. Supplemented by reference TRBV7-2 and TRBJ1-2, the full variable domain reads GAGVSQSPSNKVTEKGKDVELRCDPISGHTALYWYRQSLGQGLEFLIYFQGNSAPDKSGLPSDRFSAERTGGSVSTLTIQRTQQEDSAVYLCASSSPLTDYGYIFGSGTRLTVV.

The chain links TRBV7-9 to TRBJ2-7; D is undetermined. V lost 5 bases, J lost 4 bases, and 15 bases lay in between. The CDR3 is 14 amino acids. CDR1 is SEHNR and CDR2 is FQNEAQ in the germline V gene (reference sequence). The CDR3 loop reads CASSHPNRQYEQYF. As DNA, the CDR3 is TGTGCCAGCAGCCACCCAAATCGGCAATACGAGCAGTACTTC.

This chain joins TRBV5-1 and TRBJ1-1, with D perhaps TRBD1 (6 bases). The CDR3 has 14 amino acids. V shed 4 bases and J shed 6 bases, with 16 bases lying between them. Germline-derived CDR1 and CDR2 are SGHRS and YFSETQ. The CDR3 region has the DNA TGCGCCAGCAGCACTTACAGGGAGAGCGCTGAAGCTTTCTTT. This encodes CASSTYRESAEAFF.

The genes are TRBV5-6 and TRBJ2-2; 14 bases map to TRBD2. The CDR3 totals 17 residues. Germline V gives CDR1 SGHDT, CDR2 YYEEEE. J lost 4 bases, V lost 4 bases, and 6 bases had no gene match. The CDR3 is CASSRGLAGGVTGELFF. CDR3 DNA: TGTGCCAGCAGCCGCGGACTAGCGGGGGGAGTCACCGGGGAGCTGTTTTTT.

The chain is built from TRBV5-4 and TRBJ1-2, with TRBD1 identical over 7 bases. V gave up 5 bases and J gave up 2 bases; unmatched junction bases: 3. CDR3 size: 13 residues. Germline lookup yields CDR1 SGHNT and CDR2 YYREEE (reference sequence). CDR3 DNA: TGTGCCAGCAGACTGGGACAGAACTATGGCTACACCTTC. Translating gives CASRLGQNYGYTF.

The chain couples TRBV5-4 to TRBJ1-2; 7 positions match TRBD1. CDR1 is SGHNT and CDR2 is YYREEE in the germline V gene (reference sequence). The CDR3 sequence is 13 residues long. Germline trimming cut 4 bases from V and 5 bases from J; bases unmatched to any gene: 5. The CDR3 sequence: CASSLTGLYGYTF. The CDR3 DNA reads TGTGCCAGCAGCCTGACAGGGCTGTATGGCTACACCTTC.

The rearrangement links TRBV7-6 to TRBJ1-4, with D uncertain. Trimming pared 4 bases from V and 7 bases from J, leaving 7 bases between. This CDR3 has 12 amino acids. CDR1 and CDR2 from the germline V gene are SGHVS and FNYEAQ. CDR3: CASSSDTEKLFF. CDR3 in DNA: TGTGCCAGCAGCTCCGACACTGAAAAACTGTTTTTT.

CDR3 protein: CASSSQNLLAGNSYEQYF. Here the CDR3 DNA reads TGTGCCAGCAGTTCACAAAACCTCTTAGCGGGGAACTCCTACGAGCAGTACTTC. This chain links TRBV2 with TRBJ2-7, with 8 bases identical to TRBD2. The CDR3 consists of 18 residues. The germline V gene encodes CDR1 SNHLY and CDR2 FYNNEI. The trim removed 5 bases at V and 0 bases at J, leaving 15 bases unmatched.

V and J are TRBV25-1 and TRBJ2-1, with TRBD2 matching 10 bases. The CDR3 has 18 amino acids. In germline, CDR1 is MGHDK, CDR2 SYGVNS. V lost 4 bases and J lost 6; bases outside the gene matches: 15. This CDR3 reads CASSAPSGGPNPVNEQFF. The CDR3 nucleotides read TGTGCCAGCAGTGCGCCTAGCGGGGGACCCAACCCGGTCAATGAGCAGTTCTTC.

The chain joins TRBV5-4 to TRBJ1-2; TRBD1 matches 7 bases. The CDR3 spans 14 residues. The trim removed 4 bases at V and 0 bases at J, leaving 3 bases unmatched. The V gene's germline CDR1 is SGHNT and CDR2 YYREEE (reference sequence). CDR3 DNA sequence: TGTGCCAGCAGCGTGGACAGGACTAACTATGGCTACACCTTC. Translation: CASSVDRTNYGYTF.

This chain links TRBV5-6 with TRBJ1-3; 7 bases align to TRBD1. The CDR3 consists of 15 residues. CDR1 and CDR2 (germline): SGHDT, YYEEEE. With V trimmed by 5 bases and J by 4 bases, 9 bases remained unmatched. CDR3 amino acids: CASSPHPTGGNTIYF. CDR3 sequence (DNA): TGTGCCAGCAGTCCCCATCCGACAGGGGGAAACACCATATATTTT.

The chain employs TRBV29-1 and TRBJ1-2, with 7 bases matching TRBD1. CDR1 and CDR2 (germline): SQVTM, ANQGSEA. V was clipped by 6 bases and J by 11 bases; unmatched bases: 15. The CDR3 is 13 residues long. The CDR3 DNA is TGCAGCGTCAGGACAGGACTAACTATGGGGTACACCTTC. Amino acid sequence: CSVRTGLTMGYTF.

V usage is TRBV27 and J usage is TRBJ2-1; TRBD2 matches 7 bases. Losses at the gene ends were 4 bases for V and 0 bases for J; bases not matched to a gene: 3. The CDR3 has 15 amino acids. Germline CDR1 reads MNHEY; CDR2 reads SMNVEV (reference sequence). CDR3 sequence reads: CASSYGGSSYNEQFF. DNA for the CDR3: TGTGCCAGCAGTTACGGGGGGAGCTCCTACAATGAGCAGTTCTTC.

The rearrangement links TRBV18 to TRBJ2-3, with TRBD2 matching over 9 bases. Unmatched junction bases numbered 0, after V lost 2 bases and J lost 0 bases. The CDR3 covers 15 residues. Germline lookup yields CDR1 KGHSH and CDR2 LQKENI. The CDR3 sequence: CASSPSGGSTDTQYF. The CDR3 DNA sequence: TGTGCCAGCTCACCAAGCGGGGGGAGCACAGATACGCAGTATTTT.

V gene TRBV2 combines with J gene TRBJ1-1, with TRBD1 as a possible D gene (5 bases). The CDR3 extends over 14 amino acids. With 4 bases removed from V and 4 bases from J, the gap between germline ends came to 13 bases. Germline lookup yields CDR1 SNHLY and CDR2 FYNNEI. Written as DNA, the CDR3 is TGTGCCAGCAGTGGGGGCACCCTCCGCACTGAAGCTTTCTTT. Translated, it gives CASSGGTLRTEAFF.